The clone carrying this TCR beta chain was recorded once. As yet, its antigen is unknown. The naive CD8 fraction comprised CD45RO-negative cells positively selected for CCR7 and excluded terminally differentiated effector memory CD45RA+ cells. This record comes from a study of shared clonotypes between healthy human individuals. Whole-study findings and limits: Around 4.9% of naive CD4 clonotypes were shared across four donors. Few donors restricted represented genetic and exposure-history diversity.

V shed 7 bases, J shed 3 bases, and the junction held 4 bases outside the gene matches. Germline CDR1 is MDHEN and CDR2 is SYDVKM. The CDR3 extends over 13 amino acids. This table comes from immunoSEQ multiplex PCR, and its TCRdb copy is limited to in-frame clones, with some not included. The sample contains about 1.9 million clones, just over 90% of which appear only once. The rearrangement uses TRBV28 and TRBJ1-1, with 8 bases matching TRBD1. Material: naive CD8+ T cells from PBMCs. The origin of this receptor is a man between 18 and 35 years old in good health. Some clones in this sample may be carry-over from other donors' samples. The CDR3 loop is CASTIQGDTEAFF. The CDR3 bases are TGTGCCAGCACCATACAGGGGGACACTGAAGCTTTCTTT.